The T cell receptor beta chain under discussion was sequenced for a study of PD-1 blockade in classical Hodgkin lymphoma. Looking at the study overall: Each patient was given nivolumab 3 mg/kg through a vein every 2 weeks. General study results and limits: Those achieving complete response showed baseline diversity like newly diagnosed patients.

About this clone: What it binds is not known.

No patient escaped relapse after autologous stem cell transplantation, and brentuximab vedotin exposure varied. The method was immunoSEQ multiplex PCR; TCRdb's version includes in-frame clones alone and lacks a portion of them. The repertoire has 65,000 to 95,000 clones, roughly nine tenths of them found once; the top ten carry 22%. Sequences were derived from peripheral blood mononuclear cells (PBMCs), sampled at baseline. This clonotype originated in a human donor with classical Hodgkin lymphoma.

The CDR3 DNA is TGCGCCAGCAGTGACCCCTCCGGGGTTGAGGGCCTCACCGAAGAGACCCAGTACTTC. As protein: CASSDPSGVEGLTEETQYF. The chain uses TRBV10-1 and TRBJ2-5; possibly TRBD2 for D (5 bases). There are 19 residues in the CDR3. V lost 3 bases and J lost 3, with 26 bases in between. CDR1 WNHNN and CDR2 SYGVQD come from the germline V gene (reference sequence).